This TCR beta chain stems from a study of tumor-infiltrating lymphocytes in localized non-small cell lung cancer. Overall study results and limits: Different pieces of the same tissue went to different assays, confounding technical variation with intratumor heterogeneity. TCR sequencing covered a subset of patients with enough tissue.

Concerning this clone: Its antigen is not identified.

Method: immunoSEQ multiplex PCR; TCRdb's copy keeps in-frame clones and lacks some. The sample lists approximately 12,000 clones, about 84% occurring once. V shed 4 bases and J shed 4 bases, with 14 bases lying between them. Germline V CDR1 and CDR2: SGHKS, YYEKEE (reference sequence). The CDR3 totals 14 residues. This TCR came from a human donor with non-small cell lung cancer. The chain uses TRBV5-5 and TRBJ1-2; no clear D gene. The sequenced material came from uninvolved lung tissue not adjacent to the tumor. The CDR3 DNA follows: TGTGCCAGCAGCGTCGAGGTTTTGGCCTATGGCTACACCTTC. This codes for CASSVEVLAYGYTF.